This TCR beta chain was recovered during a study of shared clonotypes between healthy human individuals. The wider study: There were three CD4 naive, three CD4 memory, two CD8 naive and one CD8 memory plates per donor.

The method was immunoSEQ multiplex PCR; TCRdb's version includes in-frame clones alone and lacks a portion of them. The sample contains about 2.3 million clones, approximately 90% of which appear only once. Trimming took 1 base from V and 9 from J, leaving 13 bases between them. The CDR3 loop spans 13 amino acids. CDR1 is MGHRA, CDR2 YSYEKL, per germline. On this clone: Its target is not known.

Study-level results: Around 5% was the fraction of naive CD4 clonotypes found shared across several donors. A generally larger estimated richness was seen in naive subsets than in memory subsets. At large depth, rarefaction still showed sorted-subset sequencing to be incomplete.

The receptor was isolated from a man younger than 30 in good health. Some clones in this sample may be carry-over from other donors' samples. The chain has TRBV4-1 and TRBJ2-7; either TRBD1 or TRBD2 may fit D (5 bases each). Sequenced material: naive CD4+ T cells from PBMCs. As for subset: CD45RA+ positively selected. The CDR3 protein is CASSQGGSPGQYF. CDR3 DNA: TGCGCCAGCAGCCAAGGGGGGAGCCCGGGGCAGTACTTC.